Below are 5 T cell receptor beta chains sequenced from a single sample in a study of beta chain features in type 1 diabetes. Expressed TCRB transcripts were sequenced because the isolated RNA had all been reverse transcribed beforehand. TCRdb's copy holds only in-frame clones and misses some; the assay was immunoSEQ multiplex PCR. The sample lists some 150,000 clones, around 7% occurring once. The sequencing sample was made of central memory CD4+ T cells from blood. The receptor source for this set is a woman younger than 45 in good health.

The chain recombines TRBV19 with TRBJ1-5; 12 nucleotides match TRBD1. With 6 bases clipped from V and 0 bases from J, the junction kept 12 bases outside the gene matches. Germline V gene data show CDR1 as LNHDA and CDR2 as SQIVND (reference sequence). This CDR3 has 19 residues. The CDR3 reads CASSPAGTGGPYSNQPQHF. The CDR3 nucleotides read TGTGCCAGTAGCCCCGCGGGGACAGGGGGCCCTTATAGCAATCAGCCCCAGCATTTT.

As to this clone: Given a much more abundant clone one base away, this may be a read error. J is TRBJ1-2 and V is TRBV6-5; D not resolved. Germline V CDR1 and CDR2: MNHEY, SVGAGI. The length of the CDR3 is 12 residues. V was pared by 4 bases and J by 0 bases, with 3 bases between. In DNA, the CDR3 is TGTGCCAGCAGTTTTACTAACTATGGCTACACCTTC. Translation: CASSFTNYGYTF.

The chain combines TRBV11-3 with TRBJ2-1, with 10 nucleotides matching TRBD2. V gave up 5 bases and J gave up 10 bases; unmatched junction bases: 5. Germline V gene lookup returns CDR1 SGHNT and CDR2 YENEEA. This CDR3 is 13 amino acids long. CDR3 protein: CASSIAGGREQFF. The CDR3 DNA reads TGTGCCAGCAGCATAGCGGGAGGTCGAGAGCAGTTCTTC. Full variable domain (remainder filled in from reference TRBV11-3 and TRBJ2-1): EAGVVQSPRYKIIEKKQPVAFWCNPISGHNTLYWYLQNLGQGPELLIRYENEEAVDDSQLPKDRFSAERLKGVDSTLKIQPAELGDSAVYLCASSIAGGREQFFGPGTRLTVL.

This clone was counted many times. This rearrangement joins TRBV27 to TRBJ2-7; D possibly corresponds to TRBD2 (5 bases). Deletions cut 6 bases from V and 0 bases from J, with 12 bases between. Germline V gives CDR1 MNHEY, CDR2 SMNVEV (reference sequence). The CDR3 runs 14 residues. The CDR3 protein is CASRVTISSYEQYF. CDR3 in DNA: TGTGCCAGCAGGGTGACTATTAGCTCCTACGAGCAGTACTTC.

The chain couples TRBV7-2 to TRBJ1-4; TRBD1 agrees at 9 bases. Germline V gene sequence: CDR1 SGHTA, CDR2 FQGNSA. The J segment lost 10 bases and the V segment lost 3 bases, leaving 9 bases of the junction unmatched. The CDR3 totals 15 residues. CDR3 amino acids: CASSLGGTGSGKLFF. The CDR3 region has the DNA TGTGCCAGCAGCTTGGGCGGGACAGGGTCGGGAAAACTGTTTTTT.